The rows below give T cell receptor beta chains drawn from one sample of a study of shared clonotypes between healthy human individuals. The assay was immunoSEQ multiplex PCR, and TCRdb's table has in-frame clones only and misses some. The sample lists about 2.1 million clones, 93% occurring once. The material sequenced was naive CD8+ T cells from PBMCs. Receptors were obtained from a man in his late teens or twenties in good health. Some clones in this sample may be carry-over from other donors' samples. Each CDR3 is given with its conserved first and last residue. A D gene is named only where the DNA matches it firmly. Rows may omit the clone size; those that give it use once, few, many or a size class.

size | D | J | V | CDR3 | DNA
NA | TRBD1 | TRBJ2-6 | TRBV5-6 | CASSLGTGTSSGANVLTF | TGTGCCAGCAGCTTGGGGACAGGGACTTCCTCTGGGGCCAACGTCCTGACTTTC
NA | TRBD1 | TRBJ1-5 | TRBV9 | CASSGGQVNQPQHF | TGTGCCAGCAGCGGGGGACAGGTCAATCAGCCCCAGCATTTT
NA | TRBD2 | TRBJ2-5 | TRBV6-7 | CASSYFNLTGLAGAPSRQETQYF | TGTGCCAGCAGTTACTTTAACCTGACGGGGCTAGCGGGAGCGCCGAGTCGGCAAGAGACCCAGTACTTC
NA | NA | TRBJ2-6 | TRBV9 | CASSLGLSGANVLTF | TGTGCCAGCAGCTTGGGGCTCTCTGGGGCCAACGTCCTGACTTTC
NA | NA | TRBJ2-7 | TRBV4-1 | CASSQDVRASYEQYF | TGCGCCAGCAGCCAAGATGTCAGGGCTTCCTACGAGCAGTACTTC
NA | NA | TRBJ1-1 | TRBV11-2 | CASSLGVYTEAFF | TGTGCCAGCAGCTTAGGAGTTTACACTGAAGCTTTCTTT
NA | TRBD2 | TRBJ2-5 | TRBV27 | CASSLLGSSGRGTQYF | TGTGCCAGCAGTTTATTGGGTAGTAGCGGGAGGGGTACCCAGTACTTC
NA | NA | TRBJ2-7 | TRBV14 | CASSQVGYSYEQYF | TGTGCCAGCAGCCAAGTGGGGTACTCCTACGAGCAGTACTTC
NA | TRBD1 | TRBJ1-3 | TRBV19 | CASSILQGTPGNTIYF | TGTGCCAGTAGTATCTTACAGGGGACCCCTGGAAACACCATATATTTT
NA | NA | TRBJ2-3 | TRBV11-2 | CASSLGSRRTDTQYF | TGTGCCAGCAGCTTAGGCAGCAGACGCACAGATACGCAGTATTTT
NA | TRBD2 | TRBJ2-7 | TRBV6-5 | CASSRGLAGGFGQYF | TGTGCCAGCAGCCGCGGACTAGCGGGGGGCTTTGGGCAGTACTTC
NA | NA | TRBJ1-1 | TRBV6-5 | CASMAGLLGEAFF | TGTGCCAGCATGGCGGGGCTATTGGGTGAAGCTTTCTTT
NA | NA | TRBJ1-2 | TRBV13 | CASSVQGAWAYTF | TGTGCCAGCAGCGTCCAGGGAGCCTGGGCCTACACCTTC
NA | NA | TRBJ1-1 | TRBV2 | CASRTSGNTEAFF | TGTGCCAGCAGGACCAGCGGAAACACTGAAGCTTTCTTT
NA | NA | TRBJ1-2 | TRBV11-3 | CASSLSTGWGYTF | TGTGCCAGCAGCTTATCTACAGGGTGGGGCTACACCTTC
NA | TRBD1 | TRBJ1-2 | TRBV6-1 | CASSETETGYGYGYTF | TGTGCCAGCAGTGAAACCGAGACAGGGTATGGCTATGGCTACACCTTC
NA | TRBD2 | TRBJ2-1 | TRBV19 | CASTPGLAGGYHEQFF | TGTGCCAGTACCCCGGGACTAGCGGGGGGCTACCATGAGCAGTTCTTC
NA | TRBD2 | TRBJ2-1 | TRBV4-1 | CASSGRLAGDPNEQFF | TGCGCCAGCAGCGGCCGACTAGCGGGAGACCCCAATGAGCAGTTCTTC
NA | TRBD2 | TRBJ2-7 | TRBV7-2 | CASRTSGLYEQYF | TGTGCCAGCAGGACTAGCGGGTTGTACGAGCAGTACTTC
NA | NA | TRBJ2-1 | TRBV4-3 | CASSQGSRTEEQFF | TGCGCCAGCAGCCAAGGTTCCCGAACGGAGGAGCAGTTCTTC
NA | TRBD2 | TRBJ2-2 | TRBV5-1 | CASSSGLAGAGELFF | TGCGCCAGCAGCTCAGGACTAGCGGGAGCCGGGGAGCTGTTTTTT
NA | NA | TRBJ2-1 | TRBV7-9 | CASSHTDREVEQFF | TGTGCCAGCAGCCATACCGACAGGGAGGTTGAGCAGTTCTTC
once | NA | TRBJ1-1 | TRBV15 | CATSPDGNTEAFF | TGTGCCACCAGTCCGGACGGGAACACTGAAGCTTTCTTT
NA | TRBD2 | TRBJ2-2 | TRBV7-8 | CASSQQASGRNTGELFF | TGTGCCAGCAGCCAACAGGCTAGCGGGAGAAACACCGGGGAGCTGTTTTTT
few | NA | TRBJ1-1 | TRBV4-1 | CASSQQPLYSGAFF | TGCGCCAGCAGCCAACAACCCCTGTACAGTGGAGCTTTCTTT
NA | NA | TRBJ1-2 | TRBV15 | CATNRAPEDYGYTF | TGTGCCACCAACCGGGCCCCGGAGGACTATGGCTACACCTTC
NA | TRBD1 | TRBJ2-1 | TRBV29-1 | CSVQAPGQNYNEQFF | TGCAGCGTCCAGGCTCCGGGACAGAATTACAATGAGCAGTTCTTC
NA | NA | TRBJ2-1 | TRBV7-9 | CASKSEENSYNEQFF | TGTGCCAGCAAATCGGAGGAAAACTCCTACAATGAGCAGTTCTTC
NA | NA | TRBJ2-1 | TRBV28 | CATHLTAGRGDEQFF | TGTGCCACCCACCTGACGGCGGGGCGCGGGGATGAGCAGTTCTTC
NA | NA | TRBJ2-1 | TRBV5-6 | CASSLNTGGSHNEQFF | TGTGCCAGCAGCTTGAACACAGGTGGCTCTCACAATGAGCAGTTCTTC
NA | NA | TRBJ1-2 | TRBV29-1 | CSVEFRGRPGVDYGYTF | TGCAGCGTTGAATTCCGGGGGCGGCCAGGGGTTGACTATGGCTACACCTTC
once | TRBD2 | TRBJ2-1 | TRBV19 | CASSIGGTSSLPSYNEQFF | TGTGCCAGTAGTATAGGTGGGACTAGCTCCCTACCGTCCTACAATGAGCAGTTCTTC
NA | TRBD2 | TRBJ2-2 | TRBV9 | CASSPTRAGGGTGELFF | TGTGCCAGCAGCCCCACCCGGGCGGGAGGCGGCACCGGGGAGCTGTTTTTT
few | TRBD1 | TRBJ2-6 | TRBV5-1 | CASSSGTAESDVLTF | TGCGCCAGCAGCTCCGGGACAGCAGAGTCGGACGTCCTGACTTTC
NA | NA | TRBJ2-1 | TRBV25-1 | CASSFSGQGLYEQFF | TGTGCCAGCAGCTTCAGTGGGCAGGGGCTCTATGAGCAGTTCTTC